Presented here are 11 T cell receptor beta chains from one specimen sequenced in a study of Ad26.COV2.S vaccination and SARS-CoV-2 variants. Specified treatment: roughly 20 received Ad26.COV2.S at low or high dose, single or two shots; roughly 5 received placebo; per-sample allocation not given. The investigators took samples on day 63 after the first vaccine or placebo injection. The data were produced by immunoSEQ multiplex PCR, yet TCRdb's version contains in-frame clones alone and is incomplete. The repertoire includes some 340,000 clones, just under 85% of them detected once, and 2% to 2.5% sits in the top ten. The sequences come from peripheral blood, collected in a trial of Ad26.COV2.S vaccine versus placebo. The receptors derive from a person between 18 and 65 years old who received the Ad26.COV2.S COVID-19 vaccine or a placebo.

The gene calls are TRBV3-1 (or the pseudogene TRBV3-2) and TRBJ2-6; tentative D call: TRBD1 (6 bases). Trimming removed 0 bases at V and 0 bases at J, with 12 bases between. Germline V CDR1 and CDR2: LGHDT, YNNKEL (reference sequence). The CDR3 is 18 amino acids. CDR3 bases: TGTGCCAGCAGCCAAGATCCAGGGGCCTTCTCTGGGGCCAACGTCCTGACTTTC. Translating gives CASSQDPGAFSGANVLTF.

This chain joins TRBV11-2 and TRBJ2-7; 7 bases match TRBD2. CDR3 length: 14 residues. Germline lookup yields CDR1 SGHAT and CDR2 FQNNGV. The trim removed 5 bases at V and 5 bases at J, leaving 9 bases unmatched. The CDR3 region has the DNA TGTGCCAGCAGCCCAATGGGGGGGATCCACGAGCAGTACTTC. Encoded protein: CASSPMGGIHEQYF.

This chain links TRBV18 with TRBJ1-1; 7 bases line up with TRBD1. Germline V gene lookup returns CDR1 KGHSH and CDR2 LQKENI. V gave up 6 bases and J gave up 1 base; unmatched junction bases: 8. This CDR3 spans 15 amino acids. CDR3 residues: CASSPTGQKNTEAFF. As DNA, the CDR3 is TGTGCCAGCTCCCCTACGGGACAGAAGAACACTGAAGCTTTCTTT. Filled out from reference TRBV18 and TRBJ1-1, the complete variable domain reads NAGVMQNPRHLVRRRGQEARLRCSPMKGHSHVYWYRQLPEEGLKFMVYLQKENIIDESGMPKERFSAEFPKEGPSILRIQQVVRGDSAAYFCASSPTGQKNTEAFFGQGTRLTVV.

The chain couples TRBV28 to TRBJ1-1, with D unclear. Germline assignment: CDR1 MDHEN and CDR2 SYDVKM. V was trimmed by 6 bases and J by 1 base, leaving 6 bases between them. This CDR3 spans 12 amino acids. For the CDR3, the DNA is TGTGCCAGCAGCTCCTCGAACACTGAAGCTTTCTTT. This gives the protein CASSSSNTEAFF.

V usage is TRBV7-3 and J usage is TRBJ2-5, with a tentative D call TRBD2 (5 bases). Germline V gene data show CDR1 as SGHTA and CDR2 as FQGTGA. V was cut by 0 bases and J by 5 bases, with 16 bases left in between. CDR3 size: 16 residues. The CDR3 reads CASSLTGSGDGETQYF. The CDR3 DNA reads TGTGCCAGCAGCTTAACTGGGTCCGGGGATGGGGAGACCCAGTACTTC.

This clone was counted only a few times. The chain is built from TRBV5-1 and TRBJ2-7, with D maybe TRBD2 (5 bases). This CDR3 is 14 amino acids long. The V and J ends lost 5 bases and 3 bases respectively, with 15 bases between them. Germline V gene lookup returns CDR1 SGHRS and CDR2 YFSETQ. In nucleotides, the CDR3 is TGCGCCAGCAGTACTACTGGAGGCAACTACGAGCAGTACTTC. It translates to CASSTTGGNYEQYF.

The CDR3 loop reads CASTTNRGVGTDTQYF. Written as DNA, the CDR3 is TGTGCCAGTACCACAAACAGGGGTGTTGGCACAGATACGCAGTATTTT. This sequence joins TRBV19 and TRBJ2-3, with 7 bases fitting TRBD1. Trimming at V came to 7 bases and at J to 1 base, leaving 11 bases not matched to a gene. Germline V gene data show CDR1 as LNHDA and CDR2 as SQIVND (reference sequence). CDR3 length: 16 residues.

For this clone: Relative to the germline gene, one junction end is altered; a read error may explain this. This chain links TRBV7-7 with TRBJ2-2, with D hard to call. CDR1 is SSHAT, CDR2 FNYEAQ, per germline (reference sequence). The CDR3 extends over 15 amino acids. The CDR3 region is CASSPRGGNTGELFF. The CDR3 region has the DNA TGTGCTAGCAGCCCCCGAGGCGGGAACACCGGGGAGCTGTTTTTT.

The chain is built from TRBV7-8 and TRBJ2-7; TRBD2 aligns across 12 bases. V gave up 4 bases and J gave up 0 bases; unmatched junction bases: 4. Per the germline V gene, CDR1 is SGHVS and CDR2 is FQNEAQ. The CDR3 runs 16 residues. CDR3 DNA sequence: TGTGCCAGCAGCTCGGGACTAGCGGGCTTCTCCTACGAGCAGTACTTC. The encoded protein is CASSSGLAGFSYEQYF. Drawing the rest from reference TRBV7-8 and TRBJ2-7, the complete variable domain is GAGVSQSPRYKVAKRGQDVALRCDPISGHVSLFWYQQALGQGPEFLTYFQNEAQLDKSGLPSDRFFAERPEGSVSTLKIQRTQQEDSAVYLCASSSGLAGFSYEQYFGPGTRLTVT.

The rearrangement uses TRBV20-1 and TRBJ1-2; D call uncertain. Germline V gene lookup returns CDR1 DFQATT and CDR2 SNEGSKA (reference sequence). The CDR3 loop spans 11 amino acids. The germline V and J ends were trimmed by 3 bases and 8 bases, with 10 bases remaining between them. The CDR3 loop is CSASPTWGYTF. The CDR3 bases are TGCAGTGCTAGTCCCACCTGGGGCTACACCTTC.

The chain couples TRBV6-6 to TRBJ1-5; tentative D call: TRBD1 (6 bases). V lost 10 bases and J 5 bases, leaving 18 bases between the germline ends. CDR3 size: 14 residues. Germline CDR1 is MNHNY and CDR2 is SVGAGI (reference sequence). In DNA form, the CDR3 reads TGTGCCACCATACGCCAGGGGTCATATCAGCCCCAGCATTTT. Its translation is CATIRQGSYQPQHF.